The 8 T cell receptor beta chains below come from one sample, sequenced in a study of blood T cell repertoires in COVID-19. Here immunoSEQ multiplex PCR was the method, and the copy in TCRdb shows in-frame clones only, minus some. The sample records 200,000 to 250,000 clones, under 85% being singletons. Sequenced: peripheral blood. The receptor set was obtained from a woman in her 30s with COVID-19, enrolled during active disease.

The J gene is TRBJ2-1, the V gene TRBV28; 8 nucleotides align to TRBD2. The CDR3 is 15 amino acids. V shed 6 bases, J shed 9 bases, and the junction held 13 bases outside the gene matches. Germline V lookup: CDR1 MDHEN, CDR2 SYDVKM. CDR3 residues: CASRPGAAGAGEQFF. CDR3 DNA: TGTGCCAGCAGACCTGGCGCAGCGGGGGCTGGTGAGCAGTTCTTC. Combining the CDR3 with reference TRBV28 and TRBJ2-1 gives the whole variable domain DVKVTQSSRYLVKRTGEKVFLECVQDMDHENMFWYRQDPGLGLRLIYFSYDVKMKEKGDIPEGYSVSREKKERFSLILESASTNQTSMYLCASRPGAAGAGEQFFGPGTRLTVL.

The rearrangement uses TRBV6-2 or TRBV6-3 and TRBJ1-2; D uncertain. The CDR3 extends over 15 amino acids. Germline V gives CDR1 MNHEY, CDR2 SVGEGT. Trimming pared 1 base from V and 3 bases from J, leaving 12 bases between. The DNA of the CDR3 is TGTGCCAGCAGTTACTTGAGAGGCGATGACTATGGCTACACCTTC. Protein sequence: CASSYLRGDDYGYTF.

The chain combines TRBV19 with TRBJ1-6; 7 nucleotides match TRBD1. This CDR3 has 15 residues. Per the germline V gene, CDR1 is LNHDA and CDR2 is SQIVND (reference sequence). Trimming at V came to 2 bases and at J to 7 bases, leaving 5 bases not matched to a gene. As DNA, the CDR3 is TGTGCCAGTAGTATATCGACAGGGAAAAATTCACCCCTCCACTTT. Translating it yields CASSISTGKNSPLHF.

This chain connects TRBV30 to TRBJ2-3; TRBD2 agrees at 10 bases. This CDR3 spans 14 amino acids. The V gene's germline CDR1 is GTSNPN and CDR2 SVGIG (reference sequence). V dropped 2 bases and J dropped 3; count of bases not matched to a gene: 2. CDR3 sequence (DNA): TGTGCCTGGAGTATTAGCGGGGGGACAGATACGCAGTATTTT. Protein sequence: CAWSISGGTDTQYF.

The chain has TRBV7-9 and TRBJ2-7; weak D call: TRBD1 (6 bases). Germline V CDR1 and CDR2: SEHNR, FQNEAQ (reference sequence). The CDR3 is 17 residues long. V was clipped by 10 bases and J by 0 bases, with 25 bases between them. CDR3 in amino acids: CAISQQARGESSYEQYF. The CDR3, as DNA: TGTGCCATCTCCCAACAGGCCAGGGGCGAAAGCTCCTACGAGCAGTACTTC.

This clone came up once. The chain joins TRBV28 to TRBJ2-1, with no clear D. This CDR3 has 12 residues. Trimming left V 8 bases short and J 4 bases short, with 9 bases between. The germline CDR1 and CDR2 sequences are MDHEN and SYDVKM. As DNA, the CDR3 is TGTGCCAGCCAGGCGCAGTACAATGAGCAGTTCTTC. Its protein is CASQAQYNEQFF.

The count of this clone is one. The V and J genes are TRBV6-5 and TRBJ1-6; D is unresolved. The CDR3 runs 14 residues. Looked up from germline, CDR1 is MNHEY and CDR2 is SVGAGI. Trimming removed 5 bases at V and 6 bases at J, with 11 bases between. CDR3 sequence reads: CASSTRSFNSPLHF. Written as DNA, the CDR3 is TGTGCCAGCAGTACCAGGTCGTTTAATTCACCCCTCCACTTT.

The rearrangement joins TRBV12-3 or TRBV12-4 to TRBJ2-1, with a tentative D call TRBD2 (6 bases). Deletions cut 3 bases from V and 8 bases from J, with 11 bases between. The CDR3 covers 13 residues. DNA of the CDR3: TGTGCCAGCAGTTTCGGAGGGACTTATGAGCAGTTCTTC. It specifies CASSFGGTYEQFF.